This T cell receptor (beta chain) was observed in a study of technical replicates of blood from a handful of donors. The CDR3 totals 16 residues. V trimming: 0 bases; J trimming: 3 bases; junction bases outside the gene matches: 7. Germline V CDR1 and CDR2: MNHNS, SASEGT. Libraries were prepared by immunoSEQ multiplex PCR; TCRdb keeps only in-frame clonotypes and omits some of them. The sample lists tens of thousands of clones, 91% seen once, with about 0.35% in the top ten. This sequence originates from a human donor in good health. Some clones in this sample may be carry-over from other donors' samples. V gene TRBV6-1 combines with J gene TRBJ2-7; 8 bases are shared with TRBD1. Material for sequencing was T cells isolated from PBMCs. CDR3 sequence (DNA): TGTGCCAGCAGTGAAGCGCTGGGGACAGGTAACTACGAGCAGTACTTC. It is translated as CASSEALGTGNYEQYF.